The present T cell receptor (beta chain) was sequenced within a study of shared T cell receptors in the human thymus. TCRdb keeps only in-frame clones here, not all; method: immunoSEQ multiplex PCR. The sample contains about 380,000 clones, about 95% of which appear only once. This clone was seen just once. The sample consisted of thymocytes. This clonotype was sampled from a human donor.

CDR3 residues: CSVEVWGEQFF. The CDR3 DNA is TGCAGCGTTGAGGTTTGGGGTGAGCAGTTCTTC. The rearrangement uses TRBV29-1 and TRBJ2-1; D uncertain. V was shortened by 3 bases and J by 9 bases, with 9 bases between the two germline ends. The CDR3 is 11 amino acids. Germline V gene data show CDR1 as SQVTM and CDR2 as ANQGSEA.